This entry lists 15 T cell receptor beta chains sequenced from one sample in a study of cytomegalovirus exposure and HLA in healthy donors. Use of 60 Vbeta and 13 Jbeta primers characterized the PCR. Clones were read by immunoSEQ multiplex PCR, and TCRdb kept only the in-frame ones, dropping some. This sample carries approximately 200,000 clones, less than 80% of them seen once, and the ten largest clones take 0.2% to 0.25%. The sample comprised PBMCs. The receptors derive from a girl under 10 years old in good health and CMV-seronegative.

The chain employs TRBV4-1 and TRBJ1-4; 7 positions match TRBD1. Germline V gene lookup returns CDR1 MGHRA and CDR2 YSYEKL. The length of the CDR3 is 16 residues. After removal of 4 bases from V and 8 bases from J, the junction contained 13 bases not matched to a gene. This CDR3 is CASSPGPGEGGEKLFF. The CDR3, as DNA: TGCGCCAGCAGCCCCGGACCAGGGGAAGGGGGCGAAAAACTGTTTTTT.

V is TRBV7-2 and J is TRBJ2-5, with 7 positions matching TRBD1. Germline V lookup: CDR1 SGHTA, CDR2 FQGNSA. Trimming at V came to 4 bases and at J to 2 bases, leaving 7 bases not matched to a gene. This CDR3 contains 15 residues. As DNA, the CDR3 is TGTGCCAGCAGCTACGGACAGGTTCGGCAAGAGACCCAGTACTTC. Amino acids: CASSYGQVRQETQYF.

The rearrangement joins TRBV5-1 to TRBJ2-3; weak D call: TRBD2 (6 bases). The CDR3 runs to 14 residues. Trimming took off 5 bases at V and 13 bases at J, with 23 bases between the two ends. Looked up from germline, CDR1 is SGHRS and CDR2 is YFSETQ. The CDR3 reads CASRKIAEDLKEYF. The CDR3 DNA follows: TGCGCCAGCAGGAAGATAGCGGAGGACTTAAAGGAGTATTTT.

The chain joins TRBV5-1 to TRBJ2-1, with 11 positions matching TRBD2. This CDR3 is 18 amino acids long. V was clipped by 0 bases and J by 4 bases; unmatched bases: 9. Germline loops: CDR1 SGHRS, CDR2 YFSETQ. The DNA for the CDR3 is TGCGCCAGCAGCTTGGTAGTAGCGGGGGGGCCTTTTTACAATGAGCAGTTCTTC. Amino acids: CASSLVVAGGPFYNEQFF.

The chain couples TRBV9 to TRBJ2-2, with D possibly matching TRBD1 (5 bases). V was shortened by 0 bases and J by 6 bases, with 6 bases between the two germline ends. This CDR3 is built from 13 residues. CDR1 SGDLS and CDR2 YYNGEE come from the germline V gene. CDR3 DNA: TGTGCCAGCAGCGTAGAAGGGGCCGGGGAGCTGTTTTTT. Translated, it gives CASSVEGAGELFF.

The chain carries TRBV7-9 and TRBJ2-3; tentatively, D is TRBD2 (6 bases). Trimming shortened V by 3 bases and J by 0 bases, and 7 bases separated the two germline ends. Germline V gene sequence: CDR1 SEHNR, CDR2 FQNEAQ (reference sequence). The CDR3 consists of 14 residues. The CDR3 protein is CASSFAGSTDTQYF. The CDR3 DNA follows: TGTGCCAGCAGCTTCGCGGGGAGCACAGATACGCAGTATTTT.

This rearrangement joins TRBV14 to TRBJ2-7, with 7 bases that match TRBD2. Germline V gives CDR1 SGHDN, CDR2 FVKESK. V was clipped by 0 bases and J by 9 bases; unmatched bases: 5. This CDR3 has 13 amino acids. The CDR3 here is CASSQERGVGQYF. Written as DNA, the CDR3 is TGTGCCAGCAGCCAAGAACGGGGGGTCGGGCAGTACTTC.

The J gene is TRBJ1-2, the V gene TRBV19, with 7 nucleotides matching TRBD1. The CDR3 spans 12 residues. The V and J ends lost 7 bases and 7 bases, in that order; junction bases with no gene match: 6. The germline CDR1 and CDR2 sequences are LNHDA and SQIVND (reference sequence). CDR3 sequence reads: CASIQGESGYTF. The CDR3 DNA follows: TGTGCCAGTATTCAGGGGGAATCTGGCTACACCTTC.

The chain joins TRBV2 to TRBJ1-2; 7 nucleotides line up with TRBD1. The ends lost 6 bases at V and 5 bases at J; junction bases unmatched: 9. The CDR3 consists of 14 residues. Per the germline V gene, CDR1 is SNHLY and CDR2 is FYNNEI. The CDR3 spells CASRRTGLTYGYTF. In DNA form, the CDR3 reads TGTGCCAGCAGGCGGACAGGTTTGACGTATGGCTACACCTTC.

The count of this clone is one. The gene calls are TRBV6-6 and TRBJ1-2, with D perhaps TRBD1 (6 bases). From germline, CDR1 is MNHNY and CDR2 SVGAGI (reference sequence). The V gene lost 6 bases and the J gene lost 3 bases, with 14 bases spanning the gap. CDR3 length equals 14 residues. For the CDR3, the DNA is TGTGCCAGCAGGGGGAAGGGGGTTGACTATGGCTACACCTTC. Translation gives CASRGKGVDYGYTF.

V usage is TRBV6-1 and J usage is TRBJ2-7; 12 nucleotides match TRBD1. This CDR3 has 15 amino acids. J lost 6 bases, V lost 0 bases, and 3 bases had no gene match. Germline loops: CDR1 MNHNS, CDR2 SASEGT. The CDR3 sequence is CASSEAGQGAGEQYF. CDR3 in DNA: TGTGCCAGCAGTGAAGCGGGACAGGGGGCGGGCGAGCAGTACTTC.

This sequence joins TRBV19 and TRBJ2-1; D perhaps matches TRBD2 (5 bases). Germline assignment: CDR1 LNHDA and CDR2 SQIVND (reference sequence). V was shortened by 7 bases and J by 8 bases, with 9 bases between the two germline ends. CDR3 size: 11 residues. DNA of the CDR3: TGTGCCAGTACGGCGGGCGATGAGCAGTTCTTC. It encodes CASTAGDEQFF.

Comments on this clone: This sample also contains other DNA sequences that code for the same CDR3. The chain carries TRBV5-1 and TRBJ1-1; TRBD1 matches 8 bases. V gave up 2 bases and J gave up 2 bases; unmatched junction bases: 20. Germline V lookup: CDR1 SGHRS, CDR2 YFSETQ. This CDR3 has 20 amino acids. The CDR3 is CASSLWSGGAIRNRNTEAFF. As DNA, the CDR3 is TGCGCCAGCAGCTTATGGTCAGGGGGCGCGATTCGAAATAGAAACACTGAAGCTTTCTTT. The whole variable domain, filled in from reference TRBV5-1 and TRBJ1-1, reads KAGVTQTPRYLIKTRGQQVTLSCSPISGHRSVSWYQQTPGQGLQFLFEYFSETQRNKGNFPGRFSGRQFSNSRSEMNVSTLELGDSALYLCASSLWSGGAIRNRNTEAFFGQGTRLTVV.

V and J are TRBV9 and TRBJ2-7; D unresolved. CDR1 is SGDLS, CDR2 YYNGEE, per germline. CDR3 length equals 13 residues. V was pared by 0 bases and J by 5 bases, with 9 bases between. The CDR3 DNA is TGTGCCAGCAGCGTAGGGGCCCGTGACGAGCAGTACTTC. Translated, it gives CASSVGARDEQYF.

The table lists this clone with a count of one. This chain links TRBV2 with TRBJ2-7; 11 nucleotides align to TRBD2. CDR1 and CDR2 (germline): SNHLY, FYNNEI. The trim removed 6 bases at V and 3 bases at J, leaving 10 bases unmatched. CDR3 size: 16 residues. DNA of the CDR3: TGTGCCAGCAGGATTATTACTAGCGGGAGTGGCTACGAGCAGTACTTC. It yields the protein CASRIITSGSGYEQYF.